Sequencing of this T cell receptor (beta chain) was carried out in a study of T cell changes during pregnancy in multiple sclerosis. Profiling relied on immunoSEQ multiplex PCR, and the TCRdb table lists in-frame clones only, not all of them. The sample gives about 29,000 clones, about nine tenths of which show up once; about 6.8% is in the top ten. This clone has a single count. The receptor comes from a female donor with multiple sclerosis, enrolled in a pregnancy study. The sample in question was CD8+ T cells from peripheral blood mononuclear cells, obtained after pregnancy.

This CDR3 reads CASSFQGANYGYTF. Written as DNA, the CDR3 is TGTGCCAGCAGCTTCCAGGGGGCTAACTATGGCTACACCTTC. V is TRBV5-8 and J is TRBJ1-2; 7 bases agree with TRBD1. The V gene end was trimmed by 2 bases and the J gene end by 0 bases; junction bases not matched to a gene: 1. The CDR3 extends over 14 amino acids. Germline CDR1 reads SGHTS; CDR2 reads YDEGEE.